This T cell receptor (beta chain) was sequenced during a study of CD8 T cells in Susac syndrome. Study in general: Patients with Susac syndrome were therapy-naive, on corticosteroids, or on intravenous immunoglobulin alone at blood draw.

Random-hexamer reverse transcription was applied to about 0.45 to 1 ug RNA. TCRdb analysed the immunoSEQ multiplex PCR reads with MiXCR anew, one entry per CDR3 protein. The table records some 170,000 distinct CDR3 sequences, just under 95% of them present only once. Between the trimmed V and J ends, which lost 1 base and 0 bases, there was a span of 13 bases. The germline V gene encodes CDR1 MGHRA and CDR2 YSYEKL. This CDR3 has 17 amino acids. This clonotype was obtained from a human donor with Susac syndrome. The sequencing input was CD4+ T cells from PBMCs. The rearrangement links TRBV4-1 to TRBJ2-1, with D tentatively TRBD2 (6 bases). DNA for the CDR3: TGCGCCAGCAGCCAAGTCCTAGCGAGGAGCTCCTACAATGAGCAGTTCTTC. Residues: CASSQVLARSSYNEQFF.